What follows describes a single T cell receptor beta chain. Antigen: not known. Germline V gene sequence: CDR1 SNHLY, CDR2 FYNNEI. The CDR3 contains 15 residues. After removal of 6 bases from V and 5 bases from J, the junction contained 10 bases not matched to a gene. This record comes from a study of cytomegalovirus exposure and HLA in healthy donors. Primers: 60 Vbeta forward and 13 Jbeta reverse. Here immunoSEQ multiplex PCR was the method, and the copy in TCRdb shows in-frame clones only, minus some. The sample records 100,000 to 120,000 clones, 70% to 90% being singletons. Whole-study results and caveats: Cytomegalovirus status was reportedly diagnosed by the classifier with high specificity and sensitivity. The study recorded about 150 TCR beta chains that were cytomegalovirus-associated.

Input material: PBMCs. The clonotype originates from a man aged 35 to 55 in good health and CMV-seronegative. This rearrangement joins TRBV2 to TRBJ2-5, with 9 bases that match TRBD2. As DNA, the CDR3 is TGTGCCAGCAGCCCCGGGACTAGCAGGGGTGAGACCCAGTACTTC. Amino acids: CASSPGTSRGETQYF.